The 25 T cell receptor beta chains given below trace back to one sample, sequenced in a study of T-cell memory formation after mild COVID-19. TCRdb recomputed calls from the 5' RACE reads with MiXCR, one row per CDR3 protein. Here the sample spans around 340,000 distinct CDR3 sequences, 20% to 25% being singletons. The sequencing input was PBMCs or a T cell subset sorted from them (not recorded which). Receptors originate from an adult woman who had mild COVID-19 (a few samples of this study predate the infection). Cell type and time point are not known.

The chain joins TRBV6-4 to TRBJ1-2, with 9 bases lining up with TRBD1. This CDR3 region has 16 residues. With V trimmed by 2 bases and J by 5 bases, 9 bases remained unmatched. Germline V CDR1 and CDR2: MRHNA, SNTAGT. In nucleotides, the CDR3 is TGTGCCAGCAGTGACGCCGGGACAGGGTCCTTTTATGGCTACACCTTC. Protein sequence: CASSDAGTGSFYGYTF.

This clonotype came up a few times. This rearrangement joins TRBV6-2 or TRBV6-3 to TRBJ1-5; TRBD1 matches at 7 bases. V trimming: 5 bases; J trimming: 5 bases; junction bases outside the gene matches: 9. The germline V gene encodes CDR1 MNHEY and CDR2 SVGEGT. The CDR3 is 15 amino acids. The CDR3 here is CASSRALTGDQPQHF. The CDR3 bases are TGTGCCAGCAGTAGGGCTCTCACAGGGGATCAGCCCCAGCATTTT.

This CDR3 reads CASSWGPTDTQYF. The CDR3 bases are TGTGCCAGCAGTTGGGGACCCACAGATACGCAGTATTTT. J is TRBJ2-3 and V is TRBV12-3 or TRBV12-4; perhaps D is TRBD1 or TRBD2 (5 bases each). The CDR3 is made up of 13 amino acids. Trimming removed 4 bases at V and 2 bases at J, with 7 bases between.

This sequence joins TRBV6-5 and TRBJ1-6; 11 nucleotides match TRBD1. This CDR3 contains 16 residues. Looked up from germline, CDR1 is MNHEY and CDR2 is SVGAGI. The V gene end was trimmed by 0 bases and the J gene end by 7 bases; junction bases not matched to a gene: 2. The CDR3 sequence is CASSYSGTGGNSPLHF. CDR3 nucleotide sequence: TGTGCCAGCAGTTACTCCGGGACAGGGGGAAATTCACCCCTCCACTTT.

This clonotype was counted between two and nine times. J is TRBJ2-1 and V is TRBV27; maybe TRBD2 (6 bases). V dropped 4 bases and J dropped 10 bases, with 14 bases sitting between them. CDR3 length: 13 amino acids. Germline V gene sequence: CDR1 MNHEY, CDR2 SMNVEV (reference sequence). The CDR3 region is CASSSDGTGEQFF. CDR3 nucleotide sequence: TGTGCCAGCAGTTCCGACGGGACTGGGGAGCAGTTCTTC.

This clonotype was observed at least ten times. V is TRBV24-1 and J is TRBJ2-1, with TRBD1 matching over 9 bases. The V segment lost 4 bases and the J segment 2 bases; nucleotides outside the gene matches: 11. The germline gives CDR1 KGHDR, CDR2 SFDVKD. This CDR3 is built from 18 residues. In nucleotides, the CDR3 is TGTGCCACCAGTGACCGAATTCCGGGACAGGGAACCTACAATGAGCAGTTCTTC. Its protein product is CATSDRIPGQGTYNEQFF.

This clonotype was observed a few times. The chain carries TRBV7-8 and TRBJ2-1; D not certain. V was trimmed by 5 bases and J by 12 bases, leaving 11 bases between them. The CDR3 is 11 residues long. The germline V gene encodes CDR1 SGHVS and CDR2 FQNEAQ. CDR3 amino acids: CASSLDHRQFF. In DNA form, the CDR3 reads TGTGCCAGCAGCCTCGATCATCGGCAGTTCTTC.

This clonotype was detected a few times. The chain is built from TRBV7-9 and TRBJ1-1; 7 bases are a match to TRBD1. Germline CDR1 and CDR2: SEHNR and FQNEAQ (reference sequence). The CDR3 is 12 residues long. Losses at the gene ends were 5 bases for V and 8 bases for J; bases not matched to a gene: 5. The DNA for the CDR3 is TGTGCCAGCAGCCCCGGGGGACAGGAAGCTTTCTTT. Amino acids: CASSPGGQEAFF.

The sample holds many counts of this clonotype. The J gene is TRBJ2-1, the V gene TRBV27; D gene unclear. The germline V and J ends were trimmed by 2 bases and 2 bases, with 4 bases remaining between them. The germline gives CDR1 MNHEY, CDR2 SMNVEV (reference sequence). This CDR3 is 13 amino acids long. The CDR3 region has the DNA TGTGCCAGCAGTTTAAGACCCTACAATGAGCAGTTCTTC. Protein product: CASSLRPYNEQFF.

This clonotype was observed a few times. The chain recombines TRBV25-1 with TRBJ1-2, with D perhaps matching TRBD1 (6 bases). V lost 3 bases and J lost 4, with 12 bases in between. This CDR3 spans 14 amino acids. Germline CDR1 is MGHDK and CDR2 is SYGVNS. CDR3 protein: CASSDRLTGYGYTF. The CDR3 nucleotides read TGTGCCAGCAGTGATCGATTGACAGGCTATGGCTACACCTTC.

The rearrangement uses TRBV12-3 or TRBV12-4 and TRBJ1-5; weak D call: TRBD1 (5 bases). V was shortened by 6 bases and J by 9 bases, with 15 bases between the two germline ends. The CDR3 runs 13 residues. The chain's CDR3 is CASRRDGKGPQHF. In DNA form, the CDR3 reads TGTGCCAGCAGACGGGACGGCAAAGGGCCCCAGCATTTT.

The CDR3 DNA sequence: TGTGCCAGCAGCGTAGTCGCGGAGGGGGGCAATGAGCAGTTCTTC. Protein product: CASSVVAEGGNEQFF. The chain has TRBV9 and TRBJ2-1, with D perhaps TRBD1 or TRBD2 (6 bases each). V lost 0 bases, J lost 6 bases, and 13 bases lay in between. CDR1 and CDR2 (germline): SGDLS, YYNGEE. CDR3 size: 15 residues.

This clonotype was counted a few times. V is TRBV5-1 and J is TRBJ2-3; D unclear. This CDR3 is built from 15 residues. Germline V lookup: CDR1 SGHRS, CDR2 YFSETQ. V was trimmed by 0 bases and J by 0 bases, leaving 8 bases between them. The CDR3 nucleotides read TGCGCCAGCAGCTTGGCCGACTCTAGCACAGATACGCAGTATTTT. It yields the protein CASSLADSSTDTQYF.

This clonotype occurred a few times. The genes are TRBV7-8 and TRBJ1-2, with 8 bases lining up with TRBD1. Per the germline V gene, CDR1 is SGHVS and CDR2 is FQNEAQ. The CDR3 has 14 amino acids. The ends lost 4 bases at V and 7 bases at J; junction bases unmatched: 8. This CDR3 reads CASSSSQGALGYTF. CDR3 coding DNA: TGTGCCAGCAGCTCGTCCCAGGGGGCGCTTGGCTACACCTTC.

The chain uses TRBV4-2 and TRBJ2-1, with 11 bases aligning to TRBD2. CDR1 LGHNA and CDR2 YNFKEQ come from the germline V gene. This CDR3 is built from 16 residues. The V gene end was trimmed by 2 bases and the J gene end by 7 bases; junction bases not matched to a gene: 7. The CDR3 nucleotides are TGTGCCAGCAGCCAAATACTAGCGGGGGAAGGTAATGAGCAGTTCTTC. It yields the protein CASSQILAGEGNEQFF.

This clonotype has only a few counts. The gene calls are TRBV7-9 and TRBJ1-2, with a weak D call TRBD1 (5 bases). V was trimmed by 4 bases and J by 8 bases, leaving 20 bases between them. Germline CDR1 is SEHNR and CDR2 is FQNEAQ (reference sequence). The CDR3 extends over 15 amino acids. The chain's CDR3 is CASSSPNQVGGGYTF. The CDR3 DNA is TGTGCCAGCAGCTCCCCAAATCAGGTCGGGGGAGGCTACACCTTC.

In this sample, this clonotype turned up a few times. The chain employs TRBV14 and TRBJ2-3; 10 bases are a match to TRBD2. Unmatched junction bases numbered 12, after V lost 0 bases and J lost 3 bases. This CDR3 spans 19 amino acids. Germline-derived CDR1 and CDR2 are SGHDN and FVKESK. The CDR3: CASSQERRSGRGPTDTQYF. CDR3 DNA sequence: TGTGCCAGCAGCCAAGAGCGTCGGAGCGGGAGGGGACCGACAGATACGCAGTATTTT.

The sample holds a few counts of this clonotype. The chain uses TRBV12-3 or TRBV12-4 and TRBJ2-5; 11 nucleotides match TRBD2. The V gene end was trimmed by 6 bases and the J gene end by 5 bases; junction bases not matched to a gene: 5. The CDR3 consists of 14 residues. The chain's CDR3 is CASRPIAGGETQYF. As DNA, the CDR3 is TGTGCCAGCAGACCCATAGCGGGGGGGGAGACCCAGTACTTC.

V and J are TRBV20-1 and TRBJ2-7, with 9 bases matching TRBD1. The CDR3 covers 14 residues. V gave up 5 bases and J gave up 2 bases; unmatched junction bases: 7. The germline gives CDR1 DFQATT, CDR2 SNEGSKA (reference sequence). CDR3 amino acids: CSASGTGNTYEQYF. DNA of the CDR3: TGCAGTGCTTCCGGGACAGGGAATACCTACGAGCAGTACTTC.

This clonotype was picked up a small number of times. This chain links TRBV19 with TRBJ2-1, with D uncertain. V gave up 3 bases and J gave up 4 bases, with 13 bases separating them. The CDR3 length is 15 residues. CDR1 is LNHDA, CDR2 SQIVND, per germline (reference sequence). In DNA, the CDR3 is TGTGCCAGTAGTATGTACACTGTCGCTTACAATGAGCAGTTCTTC. Its protein is CASSMYTVAYNEQFF.

Ten or more counts support this clonotype. The rearrangement links TRBV19 to TRBJ2-1; the D gene is possibly TRBD1 (5 bases). V lost 6 bases, J lost 8 bases, and 11 bases lay in between. The CDR3 has 12 amino acids. Germline values: CDR1 LNHDA, CDR2 SQIVND (reference sequence). CDR3 in amino acids: CASRSRVHEQFF. The CDR3 coding sequence is TGTGCCAGTAGATCCAGGGTCCATGAGCAGTTCTTC.

The chain uses TRBV12-3 or TRBV12-4 and TRBJ1-5; D call uncertain. The CDR3 contains 12 residues. V was clipped by 0 bases and J by 9 bases, with 6 bases between them. The CDR3 sequence: CASSLAGTPQHF. DNA for the CDR3: TGTGCCAGCAGTTTAGCTGGAACGCCCCAGCATTTT.

At least ten counts were recorded for this clonotype. The chain carries TRBV5-1 and TRBJ2-1; D is uncertain. V lost 0 bases to trimming and J lost 6 bases, with 13 bases between them. The CDR3 runs 15 residues. Germline assignment: CDR1 SGHRS and CDR2 YFSETQ. CDR3 region: CASSLGSRWGNEQFF. The CDR3 DNA sequence: TGCGCCAGCAGCTTGGGGTCCCGTTGGGGCAATGAGCAGTTCTTC.

This chain connects TRBV24-1 to TRBJ2-3, with D tentatively TRBD2 (8 bases). With 4 bases removed from V and 5 bases from J, the gap between germline ends came to 18 bases. The germline V gene has CDR1 KGHDR and CDR2 SFDVKD. This CDR3 contains 16 residues. CDR3 residues: CATSDAGRGQEDTQYF. CDR3 nucleotide sequence: TGTGCCACCAGTGACGCCGGGAGGGGGCAAGAAGATACGCAGTATTTT.

This clonotype was counted a few times. V and J are TRBV10-3 and TRBJ1-1; 10 bases agree with TRBD1. CDR3 size: 14 residues. Trimming at V came to 6 bases and at J to 5 bases, leaving 6 bases not matched to a gene. Germline V gives CDR1 ENHRY, CDR2 SYGVKD. CDR3 in amino acids: CAISPGQGSTEAFF. In DNA, the CDR3 is TGTGCCATCAGCCCGGGACAGGGGTCGACTGAAGCTTTCTTT.